The 15 T cell receptor beta chains below were found in one sample sequenced in a study of T cells after yellow fever vaccination. TCRdb re-called the 5' RACE reads with MiXCR, one entry per CDR3 protein. The table lists about 330,000 distinct CDR3 sequences, around 6.8% of them singletons. Sequencing used PBMCs, obtained approximately 47 days after the first yellow fever vaccination. Every receptor here comes from a man younger than 35 who received the YFV17D yellow fever vaccine.

The sample holds a few counts of this clonotype. This chain uses TRBV12-3 or TRBV12-4 with TRBJ1-1; no reliable D call. There are 11 residues in the CDR3. V lost 7 bases and J 5 bases, leaving 8 bases between the germline ends. CDR3 amino acids: CASNGRTEAFF. In DNA form, the CDR3 reads TGTGCCAGCAACGGTCGAACTGAAGCTTTCTTT.

In its sample, this clonotype was seen many times. This chain uses TRBV12-3 or TRBV12-4 with TRBJ2-1; 8 positions match TRBD2. V lost 3 bases, J lost 6 bases, and 7 bases stayed unmatched. The CDR3 spans 15 residues. The CDR3 DNA is TGTGCCAGCAGTTTCGGGGGGGGGCCGGTCAATGAGCAGTTCTTC. The encoded protein is CASSFGGGPVNEQFF.

This chain joins TRBV5-1 and TRBJ1-2; 9 nucleotides line up with TRBD1. CDR3 length: 15 residues. V lost 0 bases, J lost 6 bases, and 6 bases stayed unmatched. Germline CDR1 reads SGHRS; CDR2 reads YFSETQ. The CDR3 region has the DNA TGCGCCAGCAGCTTGGAACAGGGGGCGCCTCATGGCTACACCTTC. Protein: CASSLEQGAPHGYTF.

The chain combines TRBV7-9 with TRBJ2-7; 9 bases agree with TRBD2. The CDR3 has 16 residues. CDR1 is SEHNR and CDR2 is FQNEAQ in the germline V gene (reference sequence). V lost 8 bases to trimming and J lost 4 bases; unmatched junction nucleotides: 15. CDR3 DNA: TGTGCCAGCGGCGGATCTGGGACTCTAGCGGGGTACGAGCAGTACGTC. It specifies CASGGSGTLAGYEQYV.

The chain has TRBV4-1 and TRBJ1-1, with a possible D match to TRBD1 (6 bases). CDR1 is MGHRA and CDR2 is YSYEKL in the germline V gene. V dropped 7 bases and J dropped 1 base, with 19 bases sitting between them. This CDR3 contains 16 residues. CDR3 DNA sequence: TGCGCCAGCACAAACGGGGGACACGGGGCGAACACTGAAGCTTTCTTT. It yields the protein CASTNGGHGANTEAFF.

In this sample, this clonotype turned up many times. The gene calls are TRBV7-2 and TRBJ2-7; TRBD2 matches at 7 bases. Germline-derived CDR1 and CDR2 are SGHTA and FQGNSA. The CDR3 spans 15 residues. J was trimmed by 0 bases and V by 8 bases; bases with no gene match: 10. CDR3 protein: CASGASSGRSYEQYF. The DNA for the CDR3 is TGTGCCAGCGGGGCGAGTAGCGGGCGCTCCTACGAGCAGTACTTC. Looking up the rest from reference TRBV7-2 and TRBJ2-7 gives the full variable domain: GAGVSQSPSNKVTEKGKDVELRCDPISGHTALYWYRQSLGQGLEFLIYFQGNSAPDKSGLPSDRFSAERTGGSVSTLTIQRTQQEDSAVYLCASGASSGRSYEQYFGPGTRLTVT.

This clonotype was seen repeatedly, ten times or more. The chain joins TRBV12-3 or TRBV12-4 to TRBJ2-5; 11 bases align to TRBD2. Losses at the gene ends were 6 bases for V and 2 bases for J; bases not matched to a gene: 2. This CDR3 comprises 14 residues. The CDR3 reads CASSLAGGQETQYF. CDR3 bases: TGTGCCAGCAGCCTAGCGGGGGGACAAGAGACCCAGTACTTC.

The table lists this clonotype with a few counts. The chain combines TRBV7-8 with TRBJ2-1; tentatively, D is TRBD1 or TRBD2 (5 bases each). V lost 3 bases and J 0 bases, leaving 9 bases between the germline ends. The CDR3 runs 15 residues. Germline V lookup: CDR1 SGHVS, CDR2 FQNEAQ. The CDR3 here is CASSFRGTSYNEQFF. The CDR3 DNA sequence: TGTGCCAGCAGCTTCCGAGGGACCTCCTACAATGAGCAGTTCTTC. The full variable domain, with the rest looked up from reference TRBV7-8 and TRBJ2-1, is GAGVSQSPRYKVAKRGQDVALRCDPISGHVSLFWYQQALGQGPEFLTYFQNEAQLDKSGLPSDRFFAERPEGSVSTLKIQRTQQEDSAVYLCASSFRGTSYNEQFFGPGTRLTVL.

This clonotype has a handful of counts. The chain uses TRBV4-1 and TRBJ1-6, with 8 bases matching TRBD1. The ends lost 4 bases at V and 4 bases at J; junction bases unmatched: 6. The CDR3 has 16 residues. In germline, CDR1 is MGHRA, CDR2 YSYEKL. The CDR3 spells CASSRNGQGYNSPLHF. DNA for the CDR3: TGCGCCAGCAGCCGCAACGGACAGGGATATAATTCACCCCTCCACTTT.

The chain uses TRBV27 and TRBJ1-6; the D is unclear. Germline CDR1 reads MNHEY; CDR2 reads SMNVEV (reference sequence). The CDR3 covers 14 residues. The V end was cut by 5 bases, the J end by 11 bases, with 16 bases between. Here the CDR3 reads CASSPALTGPPLHF. For the CDR3, the DNA is TGTGCCAGCAGTCCTGCCTTGACGGGCCCACCCCTCCACTTT.

This clonotype was recorded a few times. The rearrangement uses TRBV20-1 and TRBJ2-7, with D perhaps matching TRBD2 (5 bases). The CDR3 is 11 amino acids. V gave up 3 bases and J gave up 6 bases, with 9 bases separating them. CDR1 and CDR2 from the germline V gene are DFQATT and SNEGSKA (reference sequence). The CDR3 DNA is TGCAGTGCTAGTCGGGAAAGCGAGCAGTACTTC. It specifies CSASRESEQYF.

This chain uses TRBV4-1 with TRBJ1-3, with a tentative D call TRBD1 (6 bases). Trimming cost V 1 base and J 1 base, with 11 bases left between them. Looked up from germline, CDR1 is MGHRA and CDR2 is YSYEKL. This CDR3 is 16 amino acids long. The CDR3 sequence is CASSQVLGGSGNTIYF. DNA for the CDR3: TGCGCCAGCAGCCAAGTTTTAGGGGGATCTGGAAACACCATATATTTT.

Many counts were recorded for this clonotype. An end of the junction differs from the germline gene, which may be a read error. This sequence joins TRBV5-1 and TRBJ2-7, with D possibly matching TRBD2 (5 bases). Germline-derived CDR1 and CDR2 are SGHRS and YFSETQ. There are 12 residues in the CDR3. The CDR3 region has the DNA TGTGCCAGCTCACCCGGGGCCTACGAGCAGTACTTC. Protein product: CASSPGAYEQYF.

This clonotype was seen more than once but under ten times. The chain recombines TRBV20-1 with TRBJ2-5; TRBD1 might be the D (5 bases). Trimming shortened V by 6 bases and J by 2 bases, and 31 bases separated the two germline ends. This CDR3 region has 19 residues. Germline loops: CDR1 DFQATT, CDR2 SNEGSKA (reference sequence). This CDR3 is CSAQFLRAAPHKKQETQYF. CDR3 coding DNA: TGCAGTGCCCAATTTCTCAGGGCGGCGCCACACAAGAAACAAGAGACCCAGTACTTC.

This clonotype was observed at least ten times. The chain has TRBV19 and TRBJ2-1, with D hard to call. The CDR3 consists of 15 residues. V lost 5 bases to trimming and J lost 5 bases, with 16 bases between them. Germline lookup yields CDR1 LNHDA and CDR2 SQIVND (reference sequence). The CDR3 sequence: CASSWRLGRNNEQFF. CDR3 DNA: TGTGCCAGTAGTTGGCGGTTAGGGCGCAACAATGAGCAGTTCTTC.